This TCR beta chain was recovered during a study of shared clonotypes between healthy human individuals. At the deep level, the assay was run. Authors' analysis steps: Owing to the provision of junction-only sequences devoid of quality scores by immunoSEQ, filtering differed. Sequencing used immunoSEQ multiplex PCR; TCRdb keeps in-frame clones, though not all of them. The V and J calls and the clone size are those of that table, but D and trimming were determined from the DNA. Of 1.6 million or so clones detected, over 95% appear once; the ten largest clones hold roughly 1.2%. Germline V gene data show CDR1 as LNHDA and CDR2 as SQIVND (reference sequence). The V and J ends lost 5 bases and 10 bases, in that order; junction bases with no gene match: 5. CDR3 length: 13 amino acids.

This TCR was recovered from a man aged 30 to 45 in good health. The chain combines TRBV19 with TRBJ2-1; TRBD2 matches at 10 bases. Sequencing input: naive CD4+ T cells sorted from blood. Subset given: CD45RA+ positively selected. This CDR3 reads CASSPAGGPEQFF. The CDR3 DNA sequence: TGTGCCAGTAGTCCAGCGGGAGGGCCAGAGCAGTTCTTC. Combining the CDR3 with reference TRBV19 and TRBJ2-1 gives the whole variable domain DGGITQSPKYLFRKEGQNVTLSCEQNLNHDAMYWYRQDPGQGLRLIYYSQIVNDFQKGDIAEGYSVSREKKESFPLTVTSAQKNPTAFYLCASSPAGGPEQFFGPGTRLTVL.